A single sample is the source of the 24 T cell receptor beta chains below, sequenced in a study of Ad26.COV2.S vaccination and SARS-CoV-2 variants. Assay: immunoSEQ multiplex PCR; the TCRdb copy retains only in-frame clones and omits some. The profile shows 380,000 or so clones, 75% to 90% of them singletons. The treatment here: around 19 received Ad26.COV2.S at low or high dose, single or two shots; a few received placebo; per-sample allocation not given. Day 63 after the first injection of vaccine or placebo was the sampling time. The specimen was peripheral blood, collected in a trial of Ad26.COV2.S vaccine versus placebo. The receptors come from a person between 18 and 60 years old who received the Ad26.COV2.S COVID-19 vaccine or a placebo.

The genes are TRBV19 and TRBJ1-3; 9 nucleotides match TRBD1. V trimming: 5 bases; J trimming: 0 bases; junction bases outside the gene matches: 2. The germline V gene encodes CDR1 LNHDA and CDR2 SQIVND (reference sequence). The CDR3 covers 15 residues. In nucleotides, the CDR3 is TGTGCCAGTAGTCCGACAGGGGGCTCTGGAAACACCATATATTTT. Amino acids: CASSPTGGSGNTIYF.

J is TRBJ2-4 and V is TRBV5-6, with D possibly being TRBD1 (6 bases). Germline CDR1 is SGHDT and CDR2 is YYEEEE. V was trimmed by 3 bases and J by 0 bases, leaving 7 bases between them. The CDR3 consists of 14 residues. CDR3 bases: TGTGCCAGCAGCTCCAGGGGAGCCAAAAACATTCAGTACTTC. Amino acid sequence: CASSSRGAKNIQYF.

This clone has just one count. The CDR3 DNA sequence: TGTGCCAGCAGCCCGGGACCCTTTTATGGCTACACCTTC. The encoded protein is CASSPGPFYGYTF. This sequence joins TRBV14 and TRBJ1-2, with D possibly being TRBD1 (5 bases). There are 13 residues in the CDR3. Germline CDR1 SGHDN, CDR2 FVKESK. V dropped 4 bases and J dropped 5 bases, with 11 bases sitting between them.

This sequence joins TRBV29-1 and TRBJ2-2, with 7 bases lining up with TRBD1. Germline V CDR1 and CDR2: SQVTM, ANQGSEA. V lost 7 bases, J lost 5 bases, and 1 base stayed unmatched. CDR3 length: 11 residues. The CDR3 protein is CSAQGTGELFF. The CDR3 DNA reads TGCAGCGCACAGGGGACCGGGGAGCTGTTTTTT.

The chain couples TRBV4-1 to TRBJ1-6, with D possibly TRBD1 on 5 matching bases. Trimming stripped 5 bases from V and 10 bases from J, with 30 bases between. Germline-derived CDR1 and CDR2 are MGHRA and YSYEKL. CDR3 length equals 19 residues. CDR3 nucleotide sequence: TGCGCCAGCAGCTTAGAGGGCCCGCCGACGGACAACTACCGGTCACCCCTCCACTTT. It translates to CASSLEGPPTDNYRSPLHF.

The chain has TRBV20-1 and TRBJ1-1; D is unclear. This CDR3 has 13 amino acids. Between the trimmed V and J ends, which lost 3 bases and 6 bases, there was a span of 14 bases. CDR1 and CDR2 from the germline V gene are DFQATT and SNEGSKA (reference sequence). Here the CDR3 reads CSASTPAGAEAFF. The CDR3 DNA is TGCAGTGCTAGTACGCCAGCAGGCGCTGAAGCTTTCTTT.

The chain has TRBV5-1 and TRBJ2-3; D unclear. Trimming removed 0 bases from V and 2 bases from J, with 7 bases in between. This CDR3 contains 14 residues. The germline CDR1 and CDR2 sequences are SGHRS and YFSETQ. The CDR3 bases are TGCGCCAGCAGCTTGGGAGGTACCACAGATACGCAGTATTTT. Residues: CASSLGGTTDTQYF.

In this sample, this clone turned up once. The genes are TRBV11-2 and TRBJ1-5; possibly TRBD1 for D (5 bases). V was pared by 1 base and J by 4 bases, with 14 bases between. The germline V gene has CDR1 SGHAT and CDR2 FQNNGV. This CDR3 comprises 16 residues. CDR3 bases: TGTGCCAGCAGCTTAGGACGAGGGGTCACAAATCAGCCCCAGCATTTT. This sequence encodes CASSLGRGVTNQPQHF.

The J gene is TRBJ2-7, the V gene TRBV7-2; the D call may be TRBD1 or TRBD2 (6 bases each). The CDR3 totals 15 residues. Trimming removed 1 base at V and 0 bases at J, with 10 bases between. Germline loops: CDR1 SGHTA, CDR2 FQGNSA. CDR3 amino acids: CASSLGGASSYEQYF. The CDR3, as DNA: TGTGCCAGCAGCTTAGGGGGGGCGAGCTCCTACGAGCAGTACTTC.

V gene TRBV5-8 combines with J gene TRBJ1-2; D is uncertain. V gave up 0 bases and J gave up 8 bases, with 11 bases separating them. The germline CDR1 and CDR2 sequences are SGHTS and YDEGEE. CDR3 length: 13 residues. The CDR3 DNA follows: TGTGCCAGCAGCTTGGTGCGGGGTAGGGGCTACACCTTC. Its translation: CASSLVRGRGYTF. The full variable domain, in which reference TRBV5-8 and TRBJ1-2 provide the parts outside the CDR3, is EAGVTQSPTHLIKTRGQQATLRCSPISGHTSVYWYQQALGLGLQFLLWYDEGEERNRGNFPPRFSGRQFPNYSSELNVNALELEDSALYLCASSLVRGRGYTFGSGTRLTVV.

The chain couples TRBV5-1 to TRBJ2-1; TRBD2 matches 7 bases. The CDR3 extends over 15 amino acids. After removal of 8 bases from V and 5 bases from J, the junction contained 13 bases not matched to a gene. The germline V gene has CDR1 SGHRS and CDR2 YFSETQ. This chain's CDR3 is CASSSGAGWDNEQFF. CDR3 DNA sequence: TGCGCCAGTAGCAGCGGAGCGGGGTGGGACAATGAGCAGTTCTTC. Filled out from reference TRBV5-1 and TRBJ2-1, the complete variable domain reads KAGVTQTPRYLIKTRGQQVTLSCSPISGHRSVSWYQQTPGQGLQFLFEYFSETQRNKGNFPGRFSGRQFSNSRSEMNVSTLELGDSALYLCASSSGAGWDNEQFFGPGTRLTVL.

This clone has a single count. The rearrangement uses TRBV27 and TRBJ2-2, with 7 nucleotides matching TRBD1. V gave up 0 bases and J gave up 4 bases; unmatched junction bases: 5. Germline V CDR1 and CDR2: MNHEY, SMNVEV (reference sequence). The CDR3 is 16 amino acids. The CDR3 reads CASSLSTGVATGELFF. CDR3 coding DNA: TGTGCCAGCAGTTTATCAACAGGGGTGGCCACCGGGGAGCTGTTTTTT.

DNA for the CDR3: TGTGCCAGCAGTTTAAACGGACATAGGGAAGATACGCAGTATTTT. Its translation is CASSLNGHREDTQYF. The J gene is TRBJ2-3, the V gene TRBV27; weak D call: TRBD1 (5 bases). This CDR3 comprises 15 residues. Trimming took off 2 bases at V and 5 bases at J, with 14 bases between the two ends. Germline V gives CDR1 MNHEY, CDR2 SMNVEV (reference sequence).

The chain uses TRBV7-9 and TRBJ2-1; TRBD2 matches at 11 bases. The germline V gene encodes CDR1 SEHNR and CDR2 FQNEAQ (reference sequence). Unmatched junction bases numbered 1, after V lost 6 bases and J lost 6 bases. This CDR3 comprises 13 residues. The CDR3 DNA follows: TGTGCCAGCAGACTAGCGGGAGCCAATGAGCAGTTCTTC. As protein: CASRLAGANEQFF.

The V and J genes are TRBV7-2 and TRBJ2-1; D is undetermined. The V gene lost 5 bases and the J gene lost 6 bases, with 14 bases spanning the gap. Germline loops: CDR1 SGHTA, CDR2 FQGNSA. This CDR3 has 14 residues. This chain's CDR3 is CASSPRRLGNEQFF. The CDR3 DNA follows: TGTGCCAGCAGCCCACGACGGCTGGGCAATGAGCAGTTCTTC. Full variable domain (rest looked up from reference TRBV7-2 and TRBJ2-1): GAGVSQSPSNKVTEKGKDVELRCDPISGHTALYWYRQSLGQGLEFLIYFQGNSAPDKSGLPSDRFSAERTGGSVSTLTIQRTQQEDSAVYLCASSPRRLGNEQFFGPGTRLTVL.

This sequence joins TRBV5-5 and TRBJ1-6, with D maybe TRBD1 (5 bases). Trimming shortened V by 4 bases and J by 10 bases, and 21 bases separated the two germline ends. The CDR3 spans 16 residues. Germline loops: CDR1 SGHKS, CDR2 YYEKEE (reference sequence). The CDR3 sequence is CASSNPFGQGGSPLHF. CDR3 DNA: TGTGCCAGCAGCAACCCCTTCGGCCAGGGAGGATCACCCCTCCACTTT.

The CDR3 is CASSPSGIKPDTQYF. As DNA, the CDR3 is TGTGCCAGCAGCCCTAGCGGGATAAAACCAGATACGCAGTATTTT. The chain carries TRBV4-2 and TRBJ2-3, with 9 bases that match TRBD2. The CDR3 has 15 residues. After removal of 4 bases from V and 4 bases from J, the junction contained 6 bases not matched to a gene. Germline CDR1 reads LGHNA; CDR2 reads YNFKEQ.

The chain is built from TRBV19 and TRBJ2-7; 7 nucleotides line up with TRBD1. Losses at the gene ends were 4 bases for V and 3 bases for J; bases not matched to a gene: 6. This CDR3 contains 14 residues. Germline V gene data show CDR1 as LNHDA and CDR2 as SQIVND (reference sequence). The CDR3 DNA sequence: TGTGCCAGTAGTACCGGGACAGTCCACTACGAGCAGTACTTC. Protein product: CASSTGTVHYEQYF.

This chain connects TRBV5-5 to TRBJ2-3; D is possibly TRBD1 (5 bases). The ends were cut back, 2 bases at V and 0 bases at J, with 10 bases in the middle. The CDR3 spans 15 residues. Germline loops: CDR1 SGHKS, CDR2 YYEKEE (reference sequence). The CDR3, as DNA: TGTGCCAGCAGCTTAAGGGGATTTAGCACAGATACGCAGTATTTT. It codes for CASSLRGFSTDTQYF.

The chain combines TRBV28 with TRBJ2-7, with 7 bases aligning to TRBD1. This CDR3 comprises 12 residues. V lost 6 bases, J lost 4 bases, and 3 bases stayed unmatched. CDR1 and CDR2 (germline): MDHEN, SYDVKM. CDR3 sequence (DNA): TGTGCCAGCAGCGACAGGGTTTACGAGCAGTACTTC. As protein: CASSDRVYEQYF.

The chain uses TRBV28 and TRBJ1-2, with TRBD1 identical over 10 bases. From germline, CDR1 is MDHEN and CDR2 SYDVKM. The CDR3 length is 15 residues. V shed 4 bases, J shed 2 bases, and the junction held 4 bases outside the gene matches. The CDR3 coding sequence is TGTGCCAGCAGTTCTTGGACAGGGGGGAACTATGGCTACACCTTC. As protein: CASSSWTGGNYGYTF.

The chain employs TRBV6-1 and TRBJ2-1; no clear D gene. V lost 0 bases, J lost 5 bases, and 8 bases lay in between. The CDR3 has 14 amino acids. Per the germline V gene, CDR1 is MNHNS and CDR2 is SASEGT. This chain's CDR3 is CASSEAGQHNEQFF. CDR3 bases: TGTGCCAGCAGTGAAGCAGGGCAGCACAATGAGCAGTTCTTC.

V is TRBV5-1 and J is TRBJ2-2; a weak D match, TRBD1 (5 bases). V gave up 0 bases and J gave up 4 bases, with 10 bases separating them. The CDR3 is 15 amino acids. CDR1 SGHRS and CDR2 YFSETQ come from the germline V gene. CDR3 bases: TGCGCCAGCAGCTTGGATGCCAGGGCCACCGGGGAGCTGTTTTTT. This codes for CASSLDARATGELFF.

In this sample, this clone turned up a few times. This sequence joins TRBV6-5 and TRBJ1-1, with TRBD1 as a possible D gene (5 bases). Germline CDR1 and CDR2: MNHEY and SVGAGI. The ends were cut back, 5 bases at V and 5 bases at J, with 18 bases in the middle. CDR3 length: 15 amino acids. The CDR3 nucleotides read TGTGCCAGCAGTCCCGCCTCGGCGGGGGATACTGAAGCTTTCTTT. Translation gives CASSPASAGDTEAFF.